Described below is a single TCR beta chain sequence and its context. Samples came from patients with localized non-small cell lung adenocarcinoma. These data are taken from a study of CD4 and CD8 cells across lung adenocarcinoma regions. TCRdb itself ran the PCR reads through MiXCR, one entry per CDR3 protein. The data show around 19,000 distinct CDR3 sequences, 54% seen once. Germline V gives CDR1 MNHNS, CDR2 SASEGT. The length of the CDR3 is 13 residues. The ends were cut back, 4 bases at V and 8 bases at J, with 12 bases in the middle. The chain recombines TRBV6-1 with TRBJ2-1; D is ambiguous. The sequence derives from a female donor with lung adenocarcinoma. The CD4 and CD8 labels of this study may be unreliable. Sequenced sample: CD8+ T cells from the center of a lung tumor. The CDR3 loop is CASSALLGHEQFF. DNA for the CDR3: TGTGCCAGCAGTGCTCTGTTAGGTCATGAGCAGTTCTTC.